Shown below are 20 T cell receptor beta chains from a single sample sequenced in a study of T-cell memory formation after mild COVID-19. TCRdb passed the 5' RACE reads through MiXCR, listing each CDR3 protein once. The sample shows around 530,000 distinct CDR3 sequences, less than 25% of them seen only once. Specimen: PBMCs or a T cell subset sorted from them (not recorded which). These receptors all stem from an adult woman who had mild COVID-19 (a few samples of this study predate the infection). Cell type and time point are not known.

This clonotype was observed a few times. The chain uses TRBV12-3 or TRBV12-4 and TRBJ1-2, with D tentatively TRBD1 (6 bases). V lost 8 bases to trimming and J lost 4 bases, with 17 bases between them. The CDR3 has 14 amino acids. The chain's CDR3 is CASRRDTVSYGYTF. CDR3 DNA sequence: TGTGCCAGCCGTCGGGACACCGTATCCTATGGCTACACCTTC.

This clonotype was counted only a few times. The V gene is TRBV24-1, the J gene TRBJ2-3, with D possibly being TRBD2 (6 bases). This CDR3 is built from 15 residues. V was trimmed by 4 bases and J by 2 bases, leaving 12 bases between them. From germline, CDR1 is KGHDR and CDR2 SFDVKD. The CDR3 here is CATSDRLEVTDTQYF. The CDR3 nucleotides are TGTGCCACCAGTGACCGACTAGAGGTCACAGATACGCAGTATTTT.

The rearrangement joins TRBV2 to TRBJ2-6, with 7 bases fitting TRBD1. The junction had 10 bases not matched to a gene; V was cut back by 8 bases and J by 0 bases. Looked up from germline, CDR1 is SNHLY and CDR2 is FYNNEI. The CDR3 is 17 amino acids. The CDR3 DNA reads TGTGCCAGCTTAATCCCCCGACAGGGCTCTGGGGCCAACGTCCTGACTTTC. This translates into CASLIPRQGSGANVLTF.

The gene calls are TRBV7-9 and TRBJ1-2; D unclear. Germline assignment: CDR1 SEHNR and CDR2 FQNEAQ (reference sequence). The CDR3 runs 13 residues. Trimming removed 0 bases from V and 8 bases from J, with 10 bases in between. This chain's CDR3 is CASSLASSRGYTF. The CDR3 nucleotides read TGTGCCAGCAGCTTAGCGAGCTCTAGGGGCTACACCTTC.

This clonotype was counted only a few times. This chain connects TRBV9 to TRBJ2-7; perhaps TRBD1 as D (6 bases). The germline gives CDR1 SGDLS, CDR2 YYNGEE. V was shortened by 3 bases and J by 2 bases, with 9 bases between the two germline ends. CDR3 length: 13 amino acids. CDR3 in amino acids: CASSARDTYEQYF. CDR3 coding DNA: TGTGCCAGCAGCGCCAGGGACACCTACGAGCAGTACTTC.

The chain uses TRBV5-4 and TRBJ2-7, with 9 positions matching TRBD1. Germline CDR1 SGHNT, CDR2 YYREEE (reference sequence). Trimming removed 0 bases from V and 10 bases from J; junction bases left unmatched: 11. CDR3 length equals 15 residues. Here the CDR3 reads CASSLGSGQGRQQYF. CDR3 DNA: TGTGCCAGCAGCTTGGGATCGGGACAGGGAAGGCAACAGTACTTC.

The sample holds one count of this clonotype. The chain employs TRBV7-9 and TRBJ2-7; D is undetermined. V lost 5 bases and J lost 4, with 15 bases in between. Germline V gene lookup returns CDR1 SEHNR and CDR2 FQNEAQ (reference sequence). This CDR3 contains 14 residues. The CDR3 DNA is TGTGCCAGCAGCCCCTCCAGGTTGGCTTACGAGCAGTACTTC. It encodes CASSPSRLAYEQYF.

The V gene is TRBV18, the J gene TRBJ2-7; D is ambiguous. The germline V and J ends were trimmed by 2 bases and 3 bases, with 8 bases remaining between them. The length of the CDR3 is 13 residues. Germline CDR1 is KGHSH and CDR2 is LQKENI. For the CDR3, the DNA is TGTGCCAGCTCACCAAAAAGCCTCTACGAGCAGTACTTC. It codes for CASSPKSLYEQYF.

This clonotype was observed a handful of times. The CDR3 bases are TGTGCCAGCAGACGCGCGGGGGCGTCCACAGATACGCAGTATTTT. It is translated as CASRRAGASTDTQYF. The V and J genes are TRBV14 and TRBJ2-3; D is perhaps TRBD2 (7 bases). V lost 6 bases, J lost 2 bases, and 15 bases lay in between. Germline V gene data show CDR1 as SGHDN and CDR2 as FVKESK. The CDR3 has 15 residues.

The table lists this clonotype with a few counts. The chain has TRBV9 and TRBJ2-5; perhaps TRBD2 as D (5 bases). V was shortened by 0 bases and J by 7 bases, with 10 bases between the two germline ends. The CDR3 spans 13 residues. In germline, CDR1 is SGDLS, CDR2 YYNGEE. The CDR3 nucleotides read TGTGCCAGCAGCGTAGCCGGTGAGGGGACCCAGTACTTC. Residues: CASSVAGEGTQYF.

J is TRBJ2-5 and V is TRBV24-1; 9 positions agree with TRBD1. From germline, CDR1 is KGHDR and CDR2 SFDVKD. The junction had 5 bases not matched to a gene; V was cut back by 1 base and J by 3 bases. The CDR3 spans 16 residues. The CDR3 loop reads CATSDLARTGEETQYF. The CDR3 bases are TGTGCCACCAGTGATTTAGCCCGGACAGGGGAAGAGACCCAGTACTTC.

The V gene is TRBV5-1, the J gene TRBJ1-2, with 8 positions matching TRBD1. Germline-derived CDR1 and CDR2 are SGHRS and YFSETQ. Losses at the gene ends were 2 bases for V and 3 bases for J; bases not matched to a gene: 3. CDR3 length: 14 residues. The CDR3 is CASSFGQGYYGYTF. CDR3 sequence (DNA): TGCGCCAGCAGCTTCGGACAGGGATACTATGGCTACACCTTC.

This clonotype was picked up many times. V gene TRBV20-1 combines with J gene TRBJ2-3; 8 nucleotides agree with TRBD2. The V segment lost 0 bases and the J segment 7 bases; nucleotides outside the gene matches: 12. The V gene's germline CDR1 is DFQATT and CDR2 SNEGSKA (reference sequence). There are 16 residues in the CDR3. CDR3 in amino acids: CSARDQLSGSKYTQYF. The CDR3 nucleotides are TGCAGTGCTAGAGATCAGTTGAGCGGGAGTAAATATACGCAGTATTTT.

The chain uses TRBV4-1 and TRBJ1-3, with D unclear. The CDR3 runs to 16 residues. The germline CDR1 and CDR2 sequences are MGHRA and YSYEKL. V lost 4 bases and J lost 0, with 13 bases in between. CDR3 sequence (DNA): TGCGCCAGCAGCCGATCTAATTCTAACTCTGGAAACACCATATATTTT. Amino acid sequence: CASSRSNSNSGNTIYF.

Worth noting for this clonotype: A read error may account for a junction end that differs from germline. The CDR3, as DNA: TGTGCCAGCAGTGCCACAGGGACTAATCGGCCCCAGCATTTT. Translated, it gives CASSATGTNRPQHF. J is TRBJ1-5 and V is TRBV6-1; possibly TRBD1 for D (6 bases). CDR3 size: 14 residues. Germline CDR1 MNHNS, CDR2 SASEGT.

This clonotype came up a few times. The chain links TRBV9 to TRBJ2-5; tentatively, D is TRBD1 or TRBD2 (5 bases each). Deletions cut 3 bases from V and 9 bases from J, with 12 bases between. The CDR3 is 12 residues long. The germline V gene encodes CDR1 SGDLS and CDR2 YYNGEE. The CDR3 nucleotides are TGTGCCAGCAGCGAGGGGTCCGGGGCCCAGTACTTC. It translates to CASSEGSGAQYF.

The V and J genes are TRBV7-8 and TRBJ2-7; 9 bases match TRBD1. Per the germline V gene, CDR1 is SGHVS and CDR2 is FQNEAQ. The CDR3 totals 14 residues. V shed 7 bases, J shed 6 bases, and the junction held 10 bases outside the gene matches. The CDR3 DNA is TGTGCCAGCACCAGACTACAGGGGGCGCGCGAGCAGTACTTC. Protein product: CASTRLQGAREQYF.

This clonotype was observed a handful of times. The chain combines TRBV24-1 with TRBJ2-7; possible D gene TRBD2, 5 bases. This CDR3 spans 14 amino acids. V shed 4 bases and J shed 6 bases, with 15 bases lying between them. The germline V gene encodes CDR1 KGHDR and CDR2 SFDVKD. The CDR3 loop is CATSDSTDFSEQYF. CDR3 coding DNA: TGTGCCACCAGTGACTCGACGGACTTCTCCGAGCAGTACTTC.

This clonotype was counted only a few times. The rearrangement uses TRBV5-1 and TRBJ1-5; unclear D gene. CDR3 length: 13 amino acids. Trimming removed 1 base from V and 7 bases from J, with 9 bases in between. Per the germline V gene, CDR1 is SGHRS and CDR2 is YFSETQ. The CDR3 DNA reads TGCGCCAGCAGCTTGCTGACAAAACAGCCCCAGCATTTT. This encodes CASSLLTKQPQHF.

This clonotype has at least ten counts. V and J are TRBV7-9 and TRBJ2-5, with no clear D. Germline lookup yields CDR1 SEHNR and CDR2 FQNEAQ (reference sequence). The V end lost 3 bases, the J end lost 5 bases, and 7 bases lay between the germline ends. The CDR3 is 12 residues long. In nucleotides, the CDR3 is TGTGCCAGCAGCTTGGGCCTCGAGACCCAGTACTTC. It encodes CASSLGLETQYF.